This T cell receptor beta chain was documented in a study of read filtering for tumor transcriptome and immune sequencing. Trimming at V came to 6 bases and at J to 6 bases, leaving 6 bases not matched to a gene. Germline CDR1 LNHDA, CDR2 SQIVND (reference sequence). The CDR3 runs 13 residues. Molecular barcoded adaptors covering alpha/delta and beta/gamma chains were used on about 390 ng RNA. TCRdb reprocessed the reads with MiXCR, giving one entry per CDR3 protein. The profile covers 25,000 or so distinct CDR3 sequences, with 20% to 25% appearing a single time and under 20% taken by the ten largest. Ten or more counts support this clonotype.

The sequenced sample consisted of a population of CD138-negative cells sorted from bone marrow. V is TRBV19 and J is TRBJ2-7; TRBD1 matches 9 bases. This TCR was sampled from a donor aged 40 or older with multiple myeloma. The CDR3 region is CASRGTGSAEQYF. As DNA, the CDR3 is TGTGCCAGTAGGGGGACAGGGTCTGCCGAGCAGTACTTC. The variable domain in full, completed from reference TRBV19 and TRBJ2-7, reads DGGITQSPKYLFRKEGQNVTLSCEQNLNHDAMYWYRQDPGQGLRLIYYSQIVNDFQKGDIAEGYSVSREKKESFPLTVTSAQKNPTAFYLCASRGTGSAEQYFGPGTRLTVT.